This record looks at one TCR beta chain sequence and its context. Its antigen is not identified. The entry originates in a study of T-cell memory formation after mild COVID-19. Study overall: Clustering of TCRs was largely donor specific.

Amplification by 5'RACE using constant-segment primers produced TCR alpha and TCR beta cDNA libraries that carried sample barcodes and UMIs. TCRdb analysed the 5' RACE reads with MiXCR anew, one entry per CDR3 protein. The sample carries around 300,000 distinct CDR3 sequences, approximately 14% recorded once. The J segment lost 6 bases and the V segment lost 3 bases, leaving 4 bases of the junction unmatched. Per germline, CDR1 SGHTA and CDR2 FQGTGA. The CDR3 runs 14 residues. Study-wide results and limits: Clones that shrank (day 15 to 85) were balanced CD4/CD8, whereas later expanders leaned CD4+. Pre-infection memory already had some responding clones, implying cross-reactive memory joined.

The TCR originated in a man aged 18 to 30 who had mild COVID-19 (a few samples of this study predate the infection). Cell type and time point are not known. V usage is TRBV7-3 and J usage is TRBJ2-2, with TRBD1 matching 7 bases. The source material was PBMCs or a T cell subset sorted from them (not recorded which). The CDR3 nucleotides are TGTGCCAGCAGCTTGACAGGGTTCTCCGGGGAGCTGTTTTTT. Amino acids: CASSLTGFSGELFF.